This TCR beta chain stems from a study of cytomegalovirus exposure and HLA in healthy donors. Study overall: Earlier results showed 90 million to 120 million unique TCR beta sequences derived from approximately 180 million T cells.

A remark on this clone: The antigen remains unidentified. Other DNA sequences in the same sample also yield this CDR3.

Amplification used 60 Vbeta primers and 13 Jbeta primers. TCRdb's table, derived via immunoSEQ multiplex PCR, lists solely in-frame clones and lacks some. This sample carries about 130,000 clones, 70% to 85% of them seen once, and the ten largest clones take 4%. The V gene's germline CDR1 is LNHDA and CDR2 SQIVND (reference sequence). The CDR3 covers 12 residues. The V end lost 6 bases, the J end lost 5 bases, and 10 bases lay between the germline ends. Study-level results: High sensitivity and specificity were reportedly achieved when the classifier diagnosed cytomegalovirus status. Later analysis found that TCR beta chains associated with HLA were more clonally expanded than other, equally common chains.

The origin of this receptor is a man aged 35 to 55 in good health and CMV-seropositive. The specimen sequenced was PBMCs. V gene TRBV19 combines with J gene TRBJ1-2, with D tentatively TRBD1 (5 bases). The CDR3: CASSIDRYGYTF. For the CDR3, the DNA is TGTGCCAGTAGCATCGACAGATATGGCTACACCTTC.